The source of this T cell receptor beta chain is a study of T-cell reconstitution after alpha-beta-depleted transplantation in children (dated by TCRdb to 2016 to 2017). Notes on the research overall: T-cell immune reconstitution after TCRalphabeta/CD19-depleted allogeneic hematopoietic cell transplantation in children was quantitatively tracked in the study by means of TCR repertoire profiling. Findings and caveats that apply to the study as a whole: Over the following months the frequencies of hyperexpanded clones went down, and after one year T-cell counts and TCRbeta diversity were mostly credited to newly produced T cells. About two months after transplant, the apparently early recovery of alphabetaT-cell counts reportedly depended on just several hundred clones that had expanded rapidly and came from non-depleted graft cells. In some patients, the high TCRbeta diversity seen at day 60 was put down to recipient T cells and intrathymic progenitors that had survived conditioning.

Inclusive of the bounding cysteine and phenylalanine, the CDR3 is 14 residues long. The kept DNA is CDR3 alone, 42 bases in frame from the first base. Trimming takes 5 bases from V and 3 bases from J, and the germline ends sit 17 bases apart. The germline V gene (reference sequence) yields DFQATT for CDR1 and SNEGSKA for CDR2. Reading the label with the study, this specimen's treatment or condition is: allogeneic hematopoietic cell transplantation with graft depleted of TCRalphabeta T cells and CD19 B cells. The transplant recipients were children given TCRalphabeta/CD19-depleted allogeneic hematopoietic cell grafts. Library preparation used PCR. The run used an Illumina HiSeq 2500. TCR library preparation used molecular barcoding, with unique molecular identifiers applied to normalize quantification of the TCRbeta repertoire. The public sequencing data were trimmed at Q25 with fastp and processed into clonotypes with MiXCR by TCRdb, which kept only in-frame beta chains. Rows with one shared CDR3 protein collapse into an entry with the most common genes and DNA. This sample gives roughly 200,000 distinct CDR3 sequences in total; about 8.7% of them show up just once. The top ten hold roughly 36% of the sample.

This clonotype was seen ten or more times. The antigen it binds to is not known. No quality values exist for individual bases; no much larger clone is one base distant. The V and J genes are TRBV20-1 and TRBJ2-7; TRBD2 could be the D gene, as 5 bases match. Sequenced here: PBMCs, mostly from graft donor cells, sampled 360 days after TCRalphabeta/CD19-depleted stem cell transplant. This sequence was found in a male patient aged 2-15 years who had a stem cell transplant for acute myeloid leukemia, so the T cells may come from the graft donor. The CDR3 reads as follows: CSAWLEGRNYEQYF. The sequenced DNA is TGCAGTGCTTGGCTTGAGGGCCGGAACTACGAGCAGTACTTC.